Presented here are 25 T cell receptor beta chains from one specimen sequenced in a study of T-cell reconstitution after alpha-beta-depleted transplantation in children. Unique molecular identifiers tagged the TCRbeta library. MiXCR was run by TCRdb on the PCR reads, yielding one entry per CDR3 protein. The data contain 500,000 to 600,000 distinct CDR3 sequences, roughly 27% of them singletons. This material consisted of PBMCs, taken before TCRalphabeta/CD19-depleted stem cell transplant. The receptors come from a boy younger than two with Wiskott-Aldrich syndrome, due to receive a stem cell transplant.

The chain joins TRBV10-3 to TRBJ1-5, with D hard to call. Trimming took off 0 bases at V and 3 bases at J, with 6 bases between the two ends. This CDR3 region has 14 residues. Per germline, CDR1 ENHRY and CDR2 SYGVKD. CDR3 sequence: CAISESGFNQPQHF. CDR3 coding DNA: TGTGCCATCAGTGAGTCTGGGTTCAATCAGCCCCAGCATTTT.

The rearrangement joins TRBV12-3 or TRBV12-4 to TRBJ1-3; 7 nucleotides agree with TRBD1. The CDR3 is 16 residues long. V dropped 5 bases and J dropped 0; count of bases not matched to a gene: 7. The CDR3 reads CASSPGQHSSGNTIYF. CDR3 in DNA: TGTGCCAGCAGTCCGGGACAGCATTCCTCTGGAAACACCATATATTTT.

This sequence joins TRBV7-2 and TRBJ2-1, with 7 bases fitting TRBD2. Unmatched junction bases numbered 9, after V lost 5 bases and J lost 14 bases. CDR1 SGHTA and CDR2 FQGNSA come from the germline V gene. This CDR3 is 12 amino acids long. CDR3 sequence: CASSPLAGVKFF. The CDR3 DNA reads as TGTGCCAGCAGCCCTCTTGCGGGGGTAAAGTTCTTC. Full variable domain (missing parts from reference TRBV7-2 and TRBJ2-1): GAGVSQSPSNKVTEKGKDVELRCDPISGHTALYWYRQSLGQGLEFLIYFQGNSAPDKSGLPSDRFSAERTGGSVSTLTIQRTQQEDSAVYLCASSPLAGVKFFGPGTRLTVL.

The chain couples TRBV29-1 to TRBJ2-5; D is unresolved. V dropped 0 bases and J dropped 4 bases, with 12 bases sitting between them. The CDR3 totals 14 residues. Germline V gene lookup returns CDR1 SQVTM and CDR2 ANQGSEA. The CDR3: CSVEDLRLRETQYF. CDR3 DNA: TGCAGCGTTGAAGATCTAAGGTTGCGAGAGACCCAGTACTTC. The whole variable domain, remainder taken from reference TRBV29-1 and TRBJ2-5, is SAVISQKPSRDICQRGTSLTIQCQVDSQVTMMFWYRQQPGQSLTLIATANQGSEATYESGFVIDKFPISRPNLTFSTLTVSNMSPEDSSIYLCSVEDLRLRETQYFGPGTRLLVL.

The chain links TRBV25-1 to TRBJ1-2, with 11 bases identical to TRBD1. V was clipped by 5 bases and J by 4 bases; unmatched bases: 6. The CDR3 covers 15 residues. Germline CDR1 is MGHDK and CDR2 is SYGVNS. The CDR3 nucleotides read TGTGCCAGCAGTAACCGGGACAGGGGGGCCTATGGCTACACCTTC. Amino acid sequence: CASSNRDRGAYGYTF.

This clonotype was detected only a few times. The V and J genes are TRBV7-6 and TRBJ2-1; no clear D gene. Looked up from germline, CDR1 is SGHVS and CDR2 is FNYEAQ. V lost 4 bases and J 3 bases, leaving 16 bases between the germline ends. The CDR3 length is 16 residues. The CDR3 region has the DNA TGTGCCAGCAGCTCCTACTTTAGGAGCCTCTACAATGAGCAGTTCTTC. Protein product: CASSSYFRSLYNEQFF.

The chain joins TRBV7-8 to TRBJ2-3, with no clear D. CDR3 length: 12 amino acids. V lost 1 base to trimming and J lost 5 bases, with 4 bases between them. Looked up from germline, CDR1 is SGHVS and CDR2 is FQNEAQ. This CDR3 reads CASSLGIDTQYF. Written as DNA, the CDR3 is TGTGCCAGCAGCTTAGGTATAGATACGCAGTATTTT.

The CDR3 DNA follows: TGCGCCAGCAGCCGGAAGACTAGCGGGAGGGCCTGGGGTGAGCAGTTCTTC. Translated: CASSRKTSGRAWGEQFF. This chain uses TRBV4-1 with TRBJ2-1; 14 bases are shared with TRBD2. The CDR3 consists of 17 residues. Germline CDR1 MGHRA, CDR2 YSYEKL. V dropped 4 bases and J dropped 9; count of bases not matched to a gene: 11.

V usage is TRBV5-1 and J usage is TRBJ2-1; TRBD2 agrees at 8 bases. The V gene end was trimmed by 2 bases and the J gene end by 0 bases; junction bases not matched to a gene: 7. Germline loops: CDR1 SGHRS, CDR2 YFSETQ. The length of the CDR3 is 17 residues. This CDR3 is CASSFFPGGGSYNEQFF. The CDR3 bases are TGCGCCAGCAGCTTTTTCCCGGGAGGGGGCTCCTACAATGAGCAGTTCTTC.

The V and J genes are TRBV28 and TRBJ2-7; TRBD2 agrees at 10 bases. The germline V gene encodes CDR1 MDHEN and CDR2 SYDVKM. The CDR3 has 14 residues. The ends lost 6 bases at V and 3 bases at J; junction bases unmatched: 5. This chain's CDR3 is CASRQREGGYEQYF. The CDR3 nucleotides read TGTGCCAGCAGACAGCGGGAGGGTGGCTACGAGCAGTACTTC.

This clonotype appeared a few times. The chain couples TRBV19 to TRBJ2-1, with 7 bases aligning to TRBD2. Looked up from germline, CDR1 is LNHDA and CDR2 is SQIVND (reference sequence). V gave up 2 bases and J gave up 7 bases; unmatched junction bases: 11. This CDR3 has 16 residues. The CDR3 sequence: CASSIRGRGEKNEQFF. CDR3 nucleotide sequence: TGTGCCAGTAGTATACGCGGGAGAGGGGAAAAGAATGAGCAGTTCTTC.

This clonotype has just a few counts. This rearrangement joins TRBV5-1 to TRBJ2-3; 16 bases fit TRBD2. The CDR3 is 20 amino acids. The germline V gene encodes CDR1 SGHRS and CDR2 YFSETQ. V was clipped by 2 bases and J by 4 bases; unmatched bases: 13. CDR3 sequence: CASSLPGLAGGLALADTQYF. CDR3 in DNA: TGCGCCAGCAGCTTACCGGGACTAGCGGGAGGGTTGGCCCTGGCAGATACGCAGTATTTT.

The chain couples TRBV18 to TRBJ2-3; TRBD2 matches 7 bases. J gave up 1 base and V 6 bases, and 10 bases lay outside the gene matches. CDR1 and CDR2 from the germline V gene are KGHSH and LQKENI. The CDR3 has 16 amino acids. This chain's CDR3 is CASSRLAGEGTDTQYF. CDR3 nucleotides: TGTGCCAGCTCTCGTCTGGCGGGAGAGGGCACAGATACGCAGTATTTT.

The rearrangement joins TRBV7-6 to TRBJ2-3; possibly TRBD2 for D (6 bases). The V and J ends lost 2 bases and 4 bases respectively, with 19 bases between them. Germline CDR1 is SGHVS and CDR2 is FNYEAQ. The CDR3 has 17 residues. The chain's CDR3 is CASSLMEGVNGADTQYF. In nucleotides, the CDR3 is TGTGCCAGCAGCTTAATGGAGGGAGTGAATGGTGCAGATACGCAGTATTTT.

The J gene is TRBJ2-7, the V gene TRBV2; TRBD2 agrees at 14 bases. The CDR3 runs to 19 residues. Germline CDR1 reads SNHLY; CDR2 reads FYNNEI. With 6 bases clipped from V and 6 bases from J, the junction kept 19 bases outside the gene matches. CDR3 nucleotide sequence: TGTGCCAGCAGCGGTGACAGGGGACCGACTAGCGGGAGGGGTCCCGAGCAGTACTTC. Its translation is CASSGDRGPTSGRGPEQYF.

This clonotype has a handful of counts. The rearrangement links TRBV10-3 to TRBJ2-5, with a weak D call TRBD1 (5 bases). V lost 4 bases and J lost 2, with 17 bases in between. The length of the CDR3 is 16 residues. Germline values: CDR1 ENHRY, CDR2 SYGVKD. The CDR3 protein is CAISASIPGHQETQYF. Here the CDR3 DNA reads TGTGCCATCAGTGCTTCGATACCAGGGCATCAAGAGACCCAGTACTTC.

The rearrangement links TRBV7-9 to TRBJ2-7, with TRBD1 matching over 9 bases. The CDR3 is 15 amino acids. CDR1 is SEHNR and CDR2 is FQNEAQ in the germline V gene (reference sequence). V was clipped by 6 bases and J by 5 bases; unmatched bases: 11. This CDR3 reads CASRGTGQGTNEQYF. The CDR3 DNA follows: TGTGCCAGCAGGGGAACGGGACAGGGCACCAACGAGCAGTACTTC.

The V gene is TRBV20-1, the J gene TRBJ1-3; D is undetermined. This CDR3 has 13 amino acids. From germline, CDR1 is DFQATT and CDR2 SNEGSKA (reference sequence). With 3 bases removed from V and 4 bases from J, the gap between germline ends came to 10 bases. CDR3 protein: CSASLVVGNTIYF. For the CDR3, the DNA is TGCAGTGCTAGTTTGGTAGTAGGAAACACCATATATTTT.

This clonotype was seen a few times. In DNA form, the CDR3 reads TGTGCCAGCCGGAATAACTATGGCTACACCTTC. Protein: CASRNNYGYTF. The rearrangement joins TRBV12-3 or TRBV12-4 to TRBJ1-2; D is unresolved. V was trimmed by 8 bases and J by 1 base, leaving 5 bases between them. The CDR3 length is 11 residues.

The genes are TRBV20-1 and TRBJ2-4; no clear D. CDR1 and CDR2 from the germline V gene are DFQATT and SNEGSKA (reference sequence). The CDR3 extends over 15 amino acids. Trimming cost V 4 bases and J 0 bases, with 13 bases left between them. The CDR3 DNA is TGCAGTGCTATGGGGTCGCTCGTAGCCAAAAACATTCAGTACTTC. Encoded protein: CSAMGSLVAKNIQYF.

CDR3 amino acids: CSANGGAGKGYTF. The CDR3 nucleotides read TGCAGTGCTAATGGGGGGGCAGGAAAGGGCTACACCTTC. The chain employs TRBV20-1 and TRBJ1-2, with D possibly being TRBD1 (6 bases). CDR3 length: 13 residues. Germline V gene sequence: CDR1 DFQATT, CDR2 SNEGSKA (reference sequence). Trimming pared 4 bases from V and 8 bases from J, leaving 17 bases between.

The chain employs TRBV20-1 and TRBJ2-3; perhaps TRBD2 as D (5 bases). V lost 2 bases to trimming and J lost 1 base, with 13 bases between them. CDR1 is DFQATT, CDR2 SNEGSKA, per germline (reference sequence). The CDR3 runs 15 residues. The CDR3 is CSARPLGRGTDTQYF. CDR3 DNA: TGCAGTGCTAGACCCCTCGGGCGGGGCACAGATACGCAGTATTTT.

The V call is TRBV28, the J call TRBJ2-3; no definite D call. Trimming took 6 bases from V and 1 from J, leaving 11 bases between them. From germline, CDR1 is MDHEN and CDR2 SYDVKM. There are 14 residues in the CDR3. The CDR3 protein is CASRPVTGTDTQYF. As DNA, the CDR3 is TGTGCCAGCAGACCAGTTACGGGCACAGATACGCAGTATTTT.

In DNA, the CDR3 is TGTGCCAGCAGAACCTCTAGCGCGGGCTCCTACGAGCAGTACTTC. Translation gives CASRTSSAGSYEQYF. The rearrangement links TRBV6-2 or TRBV6-3 to TRBJ2-7; D is perhaps TRBD2 (6 bases). Germline values: CDR1 MNHEY, CDR2 SVGEGT. This CDR3 is 15 amino acids long. With 6 bases removed from V and 0 bases from J, the gap between germline ends came to 15 bases.

This clonotype was detected only a few times. The J gene is TRBJ2-5, the V gene TRBV5-1; 9 nucleotides match TRBD1. Germline CDR1 SGHRS, CDR2 YFSETQ. This CDR3 contains 14 residues. Trimming removed 5 bases from V and 5 bases from J; junction bases left unmatched: 7. CDR3 DNA sequence: TGCGCCAGCAGGCCTACTACAGGGGGCGAGACCCAGTACTTC. Protein sequence: CASRPTTGGETQYF. Full variable domain (remainder filled in from reference TRBV5-1 and TRBJ2-5): KAGVTQTPRYLIKTRGQQVTLSCSPISGHRSVSWYQQTPGQGLQFLFEYFSETQRNKGNFPGRFSGRQFSNSRSEMNVSTLELGDSALYLCASRPTTGGETQYFGPGTRLLVL.